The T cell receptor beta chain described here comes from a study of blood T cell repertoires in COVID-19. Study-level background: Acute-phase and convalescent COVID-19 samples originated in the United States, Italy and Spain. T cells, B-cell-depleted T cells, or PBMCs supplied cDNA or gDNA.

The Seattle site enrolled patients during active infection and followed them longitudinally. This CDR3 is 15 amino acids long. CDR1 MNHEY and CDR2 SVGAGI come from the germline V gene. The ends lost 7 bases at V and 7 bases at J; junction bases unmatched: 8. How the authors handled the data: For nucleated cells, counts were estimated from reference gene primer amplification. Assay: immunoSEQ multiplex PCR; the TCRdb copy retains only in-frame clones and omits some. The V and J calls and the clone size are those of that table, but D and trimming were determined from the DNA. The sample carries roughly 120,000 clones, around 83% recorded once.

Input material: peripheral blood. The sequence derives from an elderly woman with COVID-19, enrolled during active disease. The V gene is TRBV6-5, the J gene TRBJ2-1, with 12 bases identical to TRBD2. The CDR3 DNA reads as TGTGCCAGCACCCTTCGGACTAGCGGGAAAAATGAGCAGTTCTTC. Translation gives CASTLRTSGKNEQFF.